Reported below is one T cell receptor beta chain. Its antigen has not been determined. Nothing much larger sits one base from this clone, and base qualities are not available. TCRbeta CDR3 regions were amplified from genomic DNA using the immunoSEQ Assay, a bias-controlled multiplex PCR. From the authors' description of their analysis: Nucleated cell counts per sample were estimated from amplification of reference gene primers within the assay. To quantify the absolute abundance of each unique TCRbeta CDR3 rearrangement, sequence reads were collapsed and filtered. For each sample, productive Simpson clonality was calculated by taking the square root of Simpson's diversity index across productive rearrangements. What TCRdb holds here is the immuneACCESS table cut down to in-frame rearrangements. Part of the clones is not present; checked against another copy, under half of the missing clones reflect an unresolved V gene, and the others are unexplained. The V and J calls and clone size are taken from that table; D and trimming were inferred from the DNA. This sample comprises 250,000 or so clones, 84% of them detected only once. The top ten constitute 1.5% of the sample.

According to the germline V gene (reference sequence), CDR1 reads SEHNR and CDR2 reads FQNEAQ. The trim is 1 base for V and 2 bases for J, with a gap of 15 bases between the germline ends. Taken from cysteine to phenylalanine, the CDR3 has 17 residues. The kept DNA is CDR3 alone, 51 bases in frame from the first base. This sample is part of a study of blood T cell repertoires in COVID-19 (dated by TCRdb to 2020 to 2021). About the investigation overall: Samples from collaborators originated in the United States, Italy and Spain and spanned both the acute and convalescent phases of COVID-19. The material from the prospective study consisted of cDNA or gDNA derived from T cells, B-cell-depleted T cells, or PBMCs. Deeply sampled blood TCRbeta repertoires from subjects exposed to, actively infected with, or recovered from COVID-19 were included in the dataset. The repertoires were released in a freely available public database meant as a resource for research on the immune response to SARS-CoV-2. The samples were drawn from the first 160 participants of the ongoing ImmuneRACE study and from 1,200 or so subjects provided by 6 global collaborators. The sample metadata nearly always contained a de-identified subject ID, COVID-19 status, age in years and sex. Where available, HLA class I and class II types were obtained from metadata supplied by the sample provider rather than from assay-based typing.

Paper-wide results and their limitations: How much clinical and demographic metadata was included differed by source and by participant, and the metadata was provided uncurated.

Samples from volunteer blood donors who had recovered from COVID-19 were contributed by a second Seattle source. The collaborating institutions used their own protocols to collect whole blood in K2EDTA tubes. For TCRbeta analysis, collaborator samples were shipped as frozen whole blood, as isolated PBMCs, or as DNA extracted from either sample type. Sequences were obtained from peripheral blood. This clonotype originated in a woman in her 40s who had recovered from COVID-19. The sequence links TRBV7-9 to TRBJ2-1; 6 matching bases give a weak D call of TRBD2. CDR3 reads: CASSLGDRGSAYNEQFF. At the DNA level, the sequence is TGTGCCAGCAGCTTAGGTGATCGGGGGAGCGCCTACAATGAGCAGTTCTTC. Where the CDR3 stops, the reference TRBV7-9 and TRBJ2-1 genes take over; the full variable domain is DTGVSQNPRHKITKRGQNVTFRCDPISEHNRLYWYRQTLGQGPEFLTYFQNEAQLEKSRLLSDRFSAERPKGSFSTLEIQRTEQGDSAMYLCASSLGDRGSAYNEQFFGPGTRLTVL.